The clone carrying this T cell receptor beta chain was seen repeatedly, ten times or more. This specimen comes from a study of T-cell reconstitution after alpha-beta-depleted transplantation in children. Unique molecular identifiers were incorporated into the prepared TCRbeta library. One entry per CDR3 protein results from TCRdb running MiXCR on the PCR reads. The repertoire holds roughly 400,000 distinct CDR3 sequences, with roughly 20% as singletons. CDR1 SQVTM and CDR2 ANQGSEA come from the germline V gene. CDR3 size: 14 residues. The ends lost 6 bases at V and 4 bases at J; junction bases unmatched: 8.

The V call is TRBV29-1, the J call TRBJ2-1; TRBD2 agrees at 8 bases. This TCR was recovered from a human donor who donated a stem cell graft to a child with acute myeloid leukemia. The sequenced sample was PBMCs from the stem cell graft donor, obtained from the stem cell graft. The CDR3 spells CSVQAGVGYNEQFF. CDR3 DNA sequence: TGCAGCGTACAAGCGGGAGTGGGGTACAATGAGCAGTTCTTC.